These 23 T cell receptor beta chains were sequenced from one sample in a study of naive and memory T cell subsets. Points from the study as a whole: Possibly reflecting memory cells re-expressing CD45RA, a few larger clonotypes occurred in naive repertoires, especially CD8.

An equimolar mix of two oligonucleotides served as the beta constant-region primer for TRBC1 and TRBC2. Ligated cDNA was amplified by four rounds of PCR with nested alpha and beta constant-region primers and SP2. In TCRdb, the UMI-ligation and nested PCR reads were re-called with MiXCR into one record per CDR3 protein. The table records over 80,000 distinct CDR3 sequences, about 10% of them present only once. These receptors' targets are unknown. Source material: naive CD4+ T cells from blood. These receptors were collected from a human donor in good health.

The chain joins TRBV2 to TRBJ2-3; D possibly corresponds to TRBD1 (6 bases). The CDR3 length is 15 residues. The ends were cut back, 6 bases at V and 2 bases at J, with 15 bases in the middle. CDR1 SNHLY and CDR2 FYNNEI come from the germline V gene. The CDR3 protein is CASRVQGSHTDTQYF. CDR3 sequence (DNA): TGTGCCAGCAGAGTACAGGGCTCCCACACAGATACGCAGTATTTT.

This clonotype was counted between two and nine times. The chain joins TRBV6-5 to TRBJ2-3; a possible D gene is TRBD2 (5 bases). V gave up 2 bases and J gave up 8 bases, with 8 bases separating them. The CDR3 sequence is 12 residues long. Looked up from germline, CDR1 is MNHEY and CDR2 is SVGAGI. The CDR3 coding sequence is TGTGCCAGCAGTTACGCGGGCTCTACGCAGTATTTT. Its protein is CASSYAGSTQYF.

This clonotype was seen ten or more times. The chain links TRBV9 to TRBJ2-1; 8 bases align to TRBD2. The CDR3 consists of 15 residues. Germline CDR1 SGDLS, CDR2 YYNGEE. Germline trimming cut 0 bases from V and 2 bases from J; bases unmatched to any gene: 1. The CDR3 coding sequence is TGTGCCAGCAGCGTAGATAGCGGGACCTACAATGAGCAGTTCTTC. This encodes CASSVDSGTYNEQFF.

This clonotype has a count of ten or more. The chain joins TRBV29-1 to TRBJ2-1, with 11 nucleotides matching TRBD2. This CDR3 comprises 14 residues. The junction had 6 bases not matched to a gene; V was cut back by 6 bases and J by 5 bases. CDR1 is SQVTM, CDR2 ANQGSEA, per germline. CDR3 region: CSVLPGLADNEQFF. The CDR3 DNA reads TGCAGCGTATTACCGGGACTAGCGGACAATGAGCAGTTCTTC.

This clonotype appeared a few times. The chain uses TRBV5-4 and TRBJ2-5; D remains ambiguous. Germline V CDR1 and CDR2: SGHNT, YYREEE (reference sequence). The CDR3 runs to 13 residues. Trimming stripped 0 bases from V and 2 bases from J, with 5 bases between. CDR3 DNA sequence: TGTGCCAGCAGCTTGGCCAGTCAAGAGACCCAGTACTTC. Translating gives CASSLASQETQYF.

This clonotype was counted a few times. The chain has TRBV27 and TRBJ2-2, with 8 bases fitting TRBD1. This CDR3 is 14 amino acids long. Germline CDR1 is MNHEY and CDR2 is SMNVEV (reference sequence). After removal of 5 bases from V and 9 bases from J, the junction contained 8 bases not matched to a gene. The CDR3 spells CASSRQGNSRELFF. The CDR3 bases are TGTGCCAGCAGTCGACAGGGGAATAGCAGGGAGCTGTTTTTT.

This clonotype occurred many times. This chain uses TRBV7-9 with TRBJ2-7; D unclear. Trimming cost V 6 bases and J 2 bases, with 8 bases left between them. Looked up from germline, CDR1 is SEHNR and CDR2 is FQNEAQ (reference sequence). CDR3 length equals 12 residues. Here the CDR3 reads CASSRQAYEQYF. The DNA of the CDR3 is TGTGCCAGCAGTAGACAAGCCTACGAGCAGTACTTC. The whole variable domain, filled in from reference TRBV7-9 and TRBJ2-7, reads DTGVSQNPRHKITKRGQNVTFRCDPISEHNRLYWYRQTLGQGPEFLTYFQNEAQLEKSRLLSDRFSAERPKGSFSTLEIQRTEQGDSAMYLCASSRQAYEQYFGPGTRLTVT.

This clonotype has more than one count but fewer than ten. This chain uses TRBV5-1 with TRBJ1-4; TRBD1 matches 9 bases. CDR1 and CDR2 (germline): SGHRS, YFSETQ. V was clipped by 0 bases and J by 0 bases; unmatched bases: 6. This CDR3 is 18 amino acids long. This CDR3 reads CASSLARQGVSTNEKLFF. As DNA, the CDR3 is TGCGCCAGCAGCTTGGCCCGACAGGGGGTCTCAACTAATGAAAAACTGTTTTTT.

The rearrangement links TRBV2 to TRBJ1-5; perhaps TRBD1 as D (6 bases). The CDR3 is 14 residues long. The germline V gene encodes CDR1 SNHLY and CDR2 FYNNEI. V shed 6 bases and J shed 4 bases, with 13 bases lying between them. The CDR3 spells CASSRRGANQPQHF. In DNA, the CDR3 is TGTGCCAGCAGCCGCCGGGGGGCTAATCAGCCCCAGCATTTT.

V usage is TRBV4-2 and J usage is TRBJ2-1, with TRBD2 matching 13 bases. V shed 1 base and J 10 bases; nucleotides not matched to a gene: 13. Germline V gene sequence: CDR1 LGHNA, CDR2 YNFKEQ. The CDR3 runs to 18 residues. The CDR3 loop reads CASSQAAGEGLAGWEQFF. For the CDR3, the DNA is TGTGCCAGCAGCCAAGCTGCGGGTGAGGGACTAGCGGGATGGGAGCAGTTCTTC.

The chain joins TRBV20-1 to TRBJ1-5; TRBD1 aligns across 7 bases. The V gene's germline CDR1 is DFQATT and CDR2 SNEGSKA (reference sequence). The V segment lost 3 bases and the J segment 3 bases; nucleotides outside the gene matches: 8. CDR3 length: 15 residues. CDR3 DNA: TGCAGTGCTAGGACCGGGACAGACGACAATCAGCCCCAGCATTTT. It translates to CSARTGTDDNQPQHF.

This clonotype was counted ten times or more. This chain connects TRBV5-4 to TRBJ1-2, with D tentatively TRBD1 (6 bases). The V end was cut by 5 bases, the J end by 4 bases, with 12 bases between. CDR1 is SGHNT, CDR2 YYREEE, per germline (reference sequence). This CDR3 has 13 residues. The DNA for the CDR3 is TGTGCCAGCAGGCCAGGGGAACCCTATGGCTACACCTTC. Translating it yields CASRPGEPYGYTF.

This clonotype was seen only a few times. This chain links TRBV6-6 with TRBJ2-7; TRBD2 aligns across 9 bases. Looked up from germline, CDR1 is MNHNY and CDR2 is SVGAGI (reference sequence). The CDR3 runs 17 residues. J was trimmed by 2 bases and V by 4 bases; bases with no gene match: 12. This CDR3 is CASSFTTSSGNAYEQYF. CDR3 nucleotide sequence: TGTGCCAGCAGTTTCACCACCTCTAGCGGGAACGCCTACGAGCAGTACTTC.

This clonotype has just a few counts. The chain has TRBV7-2 and TRBJ1-3; 8 nucleotides match TRBD1. Germline CDR1 and CDR2: SGHTA and FQGNSA. Trimming took 5 bases from V and 4 from J; bases not matched to a gene: 13. The CDR3 is 17 amino acids. CDR3 protein: CASSRGGQGARGNTIYF. The CDR3 DNA is TGTGCCAGCAGCCGTGGGGGGCAGGGGGCGCGAGGAAACACCATATATTTT.

The chain uses TRBV12-3 or TRBV12-4 and TRBJ2-1, with a tentative D call TRBD2 (6 bases). CDR3 size: 14 residues. V gave up 5 bases and J gave up 7 bases, with 15 bases separating them. This CDR3 reads CASSPFRERNEQFF. CDR3 DNA: TGTGCCAGCAGTCCGTTCCGGGAGAGGAATGAGCAGTTCTTC.

This clonotype was counted only a few times. The V gene is TRBV7-2, the J gene TRBJ2-5; weak D call: TRBD2 (6 bases). Deletions cut 3 bases from V and 7 bases from J, with 18 bases between. The CDR3 is 15 amino acids. From germline, CDR1 is SGHTA and CDR2 FQGNSA. Here the CDR3 reads CASSFLPGDLMTQYF. The CDR3 DNA sequence: TGTGCCAGCAGCTTTTTGCCGGGGGACTTGATGACCCAGTACTTC.

CDR3 nucleotide sequence: TGCAGTGCCCGAGCGGGAGGCCAGCCGTCCAATGAGCAGTTCTTC. Protein sequence: CSARAGGQPSNEQFF. The chain employs TRBV20-1 and TRBJ2-1, with 9 positions matching TRBD2. Germline CDR1 reads DFQATT; CDR2 reads SNEGSKA (reference sequence). Losses at the gene ends were 6 bases for V and 6 bases for J; bases not matched to a gene: 12. This CDR3 spans 15 amino acids.

V is TRBV7-2 and J is TRBJ1-4, with D possibly TRBD1 on 5 matching bases. CDR1 and CDR2 (germline): SGHTA, FQGNSA. CDR3 size: 15 residues. V was cut by 2 bases and J by 3 bases, with 10 bases left in between. The CDR3 DNA sequence: TGTGCCAGCAGCTTATGGGGGGGGGCTAATGAAAAACTGTTTTTT. Its protein is CASSLWGGANEKLFF. Full variable domain (missing parts from reference TRBV7-2 and TRBJ1-4): GAGVSQSPSNKVTEKGKDVELRCDPISGHTALYWYRQSLGQGLEFLIYFQGNSAPDKSGLPSDRFSAERTGGSVSTLTIQRTQQEDSAVYLCASSLWGGANEKLFFGSGTQLSVL.

This clonotype has at least ten counts. The chain joins TRBV7-8 to TRBJ2-7; D is ambiguous. In germline, CDR1 is SGHVS, CDR2 FQNEAQ. V was shortened by 1 base and J by 1 base, with 8 bases between the two germline ends. CDR3 size: 14 residues. The CDR3 region has the DNA TGTGCCAGCAGCTTAGGGACCGAATCCTACGAGCAGTACTTC. Translation: CASSLGTESYEQYF.

The chain is built from TRBV5-1 and TRBJ2-1, with 7 bases lining up with TRBD2. Trimming removed 2 bases from V and 2 bases from J; junction bases left unmatched: 4. The CDR3 runs to 15 residues. Germline V CDR1 and CDR2: SGHRS, YFSETQ. The CDR3 loop reads CASSLREATYNEQFF. CDR3 DNA sequence: TGCGCCAGCAGCTTACGGGAGGCGACCTACAATGAGCAGTTCTTC.

In its sample, this clonotype was seen a few times. This chain connects TRBV7-2 to TRBJ2-7; the match to TRBD1 covers 9 bases. CDR3 size: 14 residues. Germline lookup yields CDR1 SGHTA and CDR2 FQGNSA. V lost 4 bases, J lost 5 bases, and 6 bases stayed unmatched. The CDR3 DNA reads as TGTGCCAGCAGCTCCGACAGGGGGATGAACGAGCAGTACTTC. It yields the protein CASSSDRGMNEQYF.

This clonotype has only a few counts. For the CDR3, the DNA is TGCAGTGCCCGCCCGGGCCCCTTCTACGAGCAGTACTTC. Residues: CSARPGPFYEQYF. The chain recombines TRBV20-1 with TRBJ2-7; D gene unclear. The V end was cut by 6 bases, the J end by 3 bases, with 15 bases between. This CDR3 has 13 residues. The germline CDR1 and CDR2 sequences are DFQATT and SNEGSKA (reference sequence).

At least ten counts were recorded for this clonotype. The chain has TRBV4-3 and TRBJ2-3; 7 bases are shared with TRBD1. Germline V gene data show CDR1 as LGHNA and CDR2 as YSLEER. With 1 base clipped from V and 2 bases from J, the junction kept 6 bases outside the gene matches. The CDR3 runs to 16 residues. The CDR3 DNA sequence: TGCGCCAGCAGCCAAGTCTGGACAGGCCTCACAGATACGCAGTATTTT. Protein: CASSQVWTGLTDTQYF.